A selection of T cell receptor beta chains follows, all from one sample in a study of primary melanoma T cells and metastatic recurrence. TCRdb keeps only in-frame clones here, not all; method: immunoSEQ multiplex PCR. Its listing shows 65 to 80 clones. Sequenced sample: melanoma tumor tissue. These receptors were collected from a human donor with melanoma. Both conserved end residues are part of each CDR3. D genes are given only for firm matches.

cdr3_aa	d_call	v_call	j_call
CSTHQPGSQETQYF	-	TRBV29-1	TRBJ2-5
CTSRDPCSRANVLTF	-	TRBV1	TRBJ2-6
CASSPDSDFYGYTF	-	TRBV18	TRBJ1-2
CSVEEGTGGSYEQYF	TRBD1	TRBV29-1	TRBJ2-7
CASTSGSHRDTQYF	TRBD2	TRBV6-8	TRBJ2-3
CASSEALQSGGQYF	-	TRBV6-7	TRBJ2-7
CATSRELGVRNTEAFF	-	TRBV15	TRBJ1-1
CASSKGGAHYEQYF	-	TRBV4-1	TRBJ2-7
CASSYLPGTSGTYEQYF	TRBD2	TRBV6-8	TRBJ2-7
CASSITSGRAYEQYF	TRBD2	TRBV6-8	TRBJ2-7
CASSSSSTGTGVNQPQHF	TRBD1	TRBV6-8	TRBJ1-5
CASGGQGTYEQYF	TRBD1	TRBV12-5	TRBJ2-7
CASRDKGGGGNYGYTF	-	TRBV19	TRBJ1-2
CASSPGLAGGPGYTQYF	TRBD2	TRBV6-8	TRBJ2-3
CASSLDRGQIGGTDTQYF	TRBD1	TRBV6-8	TRBJ2-3
CATESGTSGSAYNEQFF	TRBD2	TRBV15	TRBJ2-1
CASSPRTDSYEQYF	-	TRBV18	TRBJ2-7
CASLDAKNIQYF	-	TRBV25-1	TRBJ2-4
CASSRNGVYNEQFF	-	TRBV28	TRBJ2-1
CASSQSIRREGRRTDTQYF	TRBD2	TRBV23-1	TRBJ2-3
CASRIGGNEQFF	-	TRBV19	TRBJ2-1
CASRDTNSGNTIYF	-	TRBV10-2	TRBJ1-3
CASSLWDLGTEAFF	-	TRBV5-1	TRBJ1-1
CASRFGSTEAFF	-	TRBV6-8	TRBJ1-1
CASSYQVSGSGANVLTF	-	TRBV6-8	TRBJ2-6
CSVRTSVGRETQYF	TRBD2	TRBV29-1	TRBJ2-5
CASSATTGRSYEQYF	-	TRBV6-8	TRBJ2-7
CASSFDSGPYNEQFF	-	TRBV7-5	TRBJ2-1
CASSQGAYGYTF	-	TRBV14	TRBJ1-2
CASSYASRNQPQHF	-	TRBV6-8	TRBJ1-5